The clone carrying this T cell receptor (beta chain) has more than one count but fewer than ten. Its antigen is unknown. This specimen belongs to a study of metastatic and nonmetastatic thyroid tumors. The overall study: Samples came from malignant and benign thyroid patients, and repertoires were compared across blood and tumor or nodule tissue. Findings of the study overall: Compared with benign nodules, malignant thyroid tumors were reported to have significantly higher TCR beta diversity in both blood and tumor.

From germline, CDR1 is MDHEN and CDR2 SYDVKM. The CDR3 totals 15 residues. The V and J ends lost 6 bases and 2 bases respectively, with 17 bases between them. As processed by the authors: CDR3 was compared across clinicopathological groups, and the resulting differences were used to build a distant-metastasis classifier for papillary thyroid cancer. TCRdb re-analyzed the PCR reads using MiXCR. V and J calls and clone size were set by TCRdb, not the authors. The table records around 45,000 clones, roughly 3.2% of them present only once. The entire patient cohort was treatment-naive prior to thyroid surgery.

The chain carries TRBV28 and TRBJ2-7; perhaps TRBD2 as D (5 bases). Sequencing was performed on blood. This TCR derives from a female donor with papillary thyroid cancer or a benign thyroid nodule (not recorded which). Some clones in this sample may be carry-over from other donors' samples. The CDR3 spells CASSGRLPGAYEQYF. Here the CDR3 DNA reads TGTGCCAGCAGCGGCCGACTACCCGGGGCCTACGAGCAGTACTTC.